The sequence of this T cell receptor beta chain was determined in a study of blood T cell repertoires in COVID-19. Study context: From T cells, B-cell-depleted T cells, or PBMCs came the material, which was cDNA or gDNA.

Germline V gene data show CDR1 as MGHRA and CDR2 as YSYEKL. The CDR3 is made up of 12 amino acids. Deletions cut 1 base from V and 6 bases from J, with 5 bases between. Participant age was roughly 18 to 100 years, and participants resided in roughly 25 US areas. Assay: immunoSEQ multiplex PCR; the TCRdb copy retains only in-frame clones and omits some. The sample has about 220,000 clones; roughly nine tenths are singletons. Sequenced: PBMCs or T cells enriched from blood (not recorded which). V usage is TRBV4-1 and J usage is TRBJ2-3; D unresolved. The source of this sequence is a woman under 30 in a cohort exposed to, infected with or recovered from COVID-19 (not recorded which). The CDR3 DNA reads TGCGCCAGCAGCCAAGCACGGGATACGCAGTATTTT. Protein sequence: CASSQARDTQYF.